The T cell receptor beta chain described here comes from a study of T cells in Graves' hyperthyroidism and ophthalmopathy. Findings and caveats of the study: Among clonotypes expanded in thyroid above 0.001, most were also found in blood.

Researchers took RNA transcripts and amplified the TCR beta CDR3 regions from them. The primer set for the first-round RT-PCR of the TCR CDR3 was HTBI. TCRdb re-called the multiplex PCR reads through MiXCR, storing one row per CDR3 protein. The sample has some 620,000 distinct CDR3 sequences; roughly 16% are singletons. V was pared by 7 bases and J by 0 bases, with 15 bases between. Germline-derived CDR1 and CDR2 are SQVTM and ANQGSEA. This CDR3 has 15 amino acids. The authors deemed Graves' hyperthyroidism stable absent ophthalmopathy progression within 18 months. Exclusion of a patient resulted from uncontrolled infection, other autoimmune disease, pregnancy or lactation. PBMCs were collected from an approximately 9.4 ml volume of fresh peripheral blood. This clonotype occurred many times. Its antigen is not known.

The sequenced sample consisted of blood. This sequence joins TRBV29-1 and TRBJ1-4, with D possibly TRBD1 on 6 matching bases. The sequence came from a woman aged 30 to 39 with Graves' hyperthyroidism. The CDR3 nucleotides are TGCAGCGCCGTCCGAGGGGGGGCAACTAATGAAAAACTGTTTTTT. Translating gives CSAVRGGATNEKLFF.